A single sample gave rise to the 4 T cell receptor beta chains below, sequenced in a study of blood T cell repertoires in COVID-19. Generated by immunoSEQ multiplex PCR, the TCRdb table keeps only in-frame clones and is missing some. The sample includes about 350,000 clones, approximately 84% of them seen just once. Source material: PBMCs or T cells enriched from blood (not recorded which). These receptors all come from a woman between 25 and 40 years old who had recovered from COVID-19.

The chain has TRBV7-2 and TRBJ2-1; 7 positions match TRBD2. Per the germline V gene, CDR1 is SGHTA and CDR2 is FQGNSA. The CDR3 runs to 15 residues. V lost 4 bases and J lost 5; bases outside the gene matches: 8. The CDR3 DNA is TGTGCCAGCAGCTCCCAAGCGGGACTCCACAATGAGCAGTTCTTC. It codes for CASSSQAGLHNEQFF.

This chain joins TRBV10-1 and TRBJ2-7; 9 nucleotides align to TRBD1. The CDR3 spans 15 residues. CDR1 is WNHNN, CDR2 SYGVQD, per germline (reference sequence). The V and J ends lost 2 bases and 4 bases, in that order; junction bases with no gene match: 6. This CDR3 reads CASSEPGQGRYEQYF. The CDR3, as DNA: TGCGCCAGCAGTGAGCCCGGACAGGGGCGATACGAGCAGTACTTC.

This clone was seen many times. The chain employs TRBV14 and TRBJ1-2; weak D call: TRBD1 (5 bases). Trimming pared 0 bases from V and 5 bases from J, leaving 7 bases between. From germline, CDR1 is SGHDN and CDR2 FVKESK. CDR3 size: 13 residues. This CDR3 is CASSQDRGYGYTF. The CDR3 DNA reads TGTGCCAGCAGCCAAGATCGGGGGTATGGCTACACCTTC.

V is TRBV28 and J is TRBJ2-5; TRBD2 aligns across 8 bases. Germline V gene lookup returns CDR1 MDHEN and CDR2 SYDVKM. The CDR3 is 14 residues long. J gave up 5 bases and V 3 bases, and 5 bases lay outside the gene matches. The CDR3 loop is CASSLAGGRETQYF. Here the CDR3 DNA reads TGTGCCAGCAGTTTGGCGGGGGGCCGTGAGACCCAGTACTTC.